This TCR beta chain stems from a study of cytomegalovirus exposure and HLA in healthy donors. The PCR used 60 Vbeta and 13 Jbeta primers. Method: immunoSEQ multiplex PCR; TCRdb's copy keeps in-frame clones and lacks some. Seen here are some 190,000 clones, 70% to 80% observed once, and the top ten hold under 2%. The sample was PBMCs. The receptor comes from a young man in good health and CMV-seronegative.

The CDR3 region has the DNA TGCGCCAGCAGCCCGTCTCCTAGCGGCGGCACAGATACGCAGTATTTT. This encodes CASSPSPSGGTDTQYF. This chain uses TRBV5-1 with TRBJ2-3; TRBD2 aligns across 7 bases. The J segment lost 1 base and the V segment lost 4 bases, leaving 9 bases of the junction unmatched. CDR1 is SGHRS, CDR2 YFSETQ, per germline. The CDR3 sequence is 16 residues long.